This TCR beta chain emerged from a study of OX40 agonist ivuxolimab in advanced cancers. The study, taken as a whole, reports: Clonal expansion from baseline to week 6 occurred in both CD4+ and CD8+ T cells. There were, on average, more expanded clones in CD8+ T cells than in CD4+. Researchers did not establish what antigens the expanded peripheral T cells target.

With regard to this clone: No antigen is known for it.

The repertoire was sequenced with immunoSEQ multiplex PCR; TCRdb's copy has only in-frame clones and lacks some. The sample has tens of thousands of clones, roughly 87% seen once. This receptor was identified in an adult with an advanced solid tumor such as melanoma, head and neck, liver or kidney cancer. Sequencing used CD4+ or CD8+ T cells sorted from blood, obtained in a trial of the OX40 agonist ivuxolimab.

The CDR3 sequence is CASSLVMAQNTGELFF. In DNA, the CDR3 is TGTGCCAGCAGCTTAGTAATGGCACAGAACACCGGGGAGCTGTTTTTT. V usage is TRBV11-2 and J usage is TRBJ2-2; D unclear. CDR3 size: 16 residues. CDR1 is SGHAT and CDR2 is FQNNGV in the germline V gene. Trimming took 1 base from V and 1 from J, leaving 10 bases between them.